A selection of T cell receptor beta chains follows, all from one sample in a study of T-cell memory formation after mild COVID-19. TCRdb used MiXCR to reprocess the 5' RACE reads, holding one entry per CDR3 protein. The sample has about 210,000 distinct CDR3 sequences; around 30% are singletons. The material sequenced was PBMCs or a T cell subset sorted from them (not recorded which). Receptors originate from an adult woman who had mild COVID-19 (a few samples of this study predate the infection). Cell type and time point are not known. Both conserved end residues are part of each CDR3. A D gene is named only where the DNA matches it firmly. Part of the rows lack a size; the others show once, few, many or a class for expanded clones.

clone size,J gene,D gene,V gene,CDR3 protein,CDR3 DNA
-,TRBJ2-5,-,TRBV20-1,CSAARGYQETQYF,TGCAGTGCGGCCAGGGGCTATCAAGAGACCCAGTACTTC
-,TRBJ1-6,-,TRBV5-5,CASSLDGGYNSPLHF,TGTGCCAGCAGCTTGGATGGGGGCTATAATTCACCCCTCCACTTT
once,TRBJ1-5,-,TRBV7-3,CASSSPEGGRGNQPQHF,TGTGCCAGCAGCTCACCCGAGGGGGGACGGGGCAATCAGCCCCAGCATTTT
-,TRBJ1-1,-,TRBV4-1,CASSLPGGRNTEAFF,TGCGCCAGCAGTCTCCCCGGGGGACGGAACACTGAAGCTTTCTTT
-,TRBJ2-1,-,TRBV19,CASSAEGGGNEQFF,TGTGCCAGTAGTGCTGAGGGAGGCGGCAATGAGCAGTTCTTC
few,TRBJ2-7,-,TRBV24-1,CATSPGSYEQYF,TGTGCCACCAGTCCAGGCTCCTACGAGCAGTACTTC
-,TRBJ2-5,-,TRBV7-3,CASSLAPGETQYF,TGTGCCAGCAGCTTGGCCCCCGGGGAGACCCAGTACTTC
few,TRBJ2-4,-,TRBV20-1,CSARSPGIKNIQYF,TGCAGTGCTAGATCCCCAGGGATCAAAAACATTCAGTACTTC
-,TRBJ2-4,-,TRBV7-3,CASSPLGGPGDIQYF,TGTGCCAGCAGCCCCCTAGGGGGGCCTGGGGACATTCAGTACTTC
-,TRBJ2-3,TRBD2,TRBV29-1,CSAGAGGDTDTQYF,TGCAGCGCCGGAGCGGGGGGCGACACAGATACGCAGTATTTT
-,TRBJ2-7,-,TRBV29-1,CSVEDRASYEQYF,TGCAGCGTTGAAGATCGAGCCTCCTACGAGCAGTACTTC
few,TRBJ1-3,-,TRBV12-3/TRBV12-4,CASSSTGRGNTIYF,TGTGCCAGCAGTTCCACAGGGAGGGGAAACACCATATATTTT
-,TRBJ1-1,TRBD1,TRBV13,CASRLGQGYTEAFF,TGTGCCAGCAGACTGGGACAGGGCTACACTGAAGCTTTCTTT
few,TRBJ2-2,TRBD2,TRBV5-4,CASSRASGGATGELFF,TGTGCCAGCAGCCGTGCCAGCGGGGGGGCCACCGGGGAGCTGTTTTTT
-,TRBJ2-2,TRBD1,TRBV9,CASSVGGTGYTGELFF,TGTGCCAGCAGCGTAGGCGGGACAGGGTACACCGGGGAGCTGTTTTTT
few,TRBJ2-4,-,TRBV14,CASSQRNENIQYF,TGTGCCAGCAGCCAACGAAATGAAAACATTCAGTACTTC
-,TRBJ2-3,-,TRBV12-2,CASRLTSVSTDTQYF,TGTGCAAGTCGCTTGACTAGCGTGAGCACAGATACGCAGTATTTT
few,TRBJ1-1,TRBD1,TRBV5-1,CASSGGTGATEAFF,TGCGCCAGCAGCGGTGGGACAGGAGCCACTGAAGCTTTCTTT
-,TRBJ1-6,TRBD1,TRBV12-3/TRBV12-4,CASSPWTGSSYNSPLHF,TGTGCCAGCAGTCCATGGACAGGGAGCTCCTATAATTCACCCCTCCACTTT
few,TRBJ2-2,TRBD2,TRBV7-9,CATTIAAGDTGELFF,TGTGCCACGACGATAGCGGCGGGGGATACCGGGGAGCTGTTTTTT
-,TRBJ2-1,TRBD2,TRBV3-1,CASSYSGLAGSNEQFF,TGTGCCAGCAGCTATTCGGGACTAGCGGGAAGCAATGAGCAGTTCTTC
-,TRBJ2-1,TRBD2,TRBV12-3/TRBV12-4,CASSGLAGSSYNEQFF,TGTGCCAGCAGTGGACTAGCGGGCAGCTCCTACAATGAGCAGTTCTTC
few,TRBJ2-4,-,TRBV11-2,CASSVTDGIAKNIQYF,TGTGCCAGCAGCGTGACCGACGGTATAGCCAAAAACATTCAGTACTTC
-,TRBJ2-2,-,TRBV5-1,CASSLTGLAGELFF,TGCGCCAGCAGCTTAACAGGGTTGGCCGGGGAGCTGTTTTTT
few,TRBJ1-1,-,TRBV5-1,CASSLGQVTEAFF,TGCGCCAGCAGCTTGGGGCAGGTCACTGAAGCTTTCTTT
-,TRBJ2-5,TRBD1,TRBV7-2,CASSSLRTGQETQYF,TGTGCCAGCAGCTCGCTCCGGACAGGGCAGGAGACCCAGTACTTC
-,TRBJ1-6,-,TRBV3-1,CASSPGSSYNSPLHF,TGTGCCAGCAGCCCAGGCAGCTCCTATAATTCACCCCTCCACTTT
-,TRBJ2-7,-,TRBV5-1,CASAQAGQGRSEQYF,TGCGCCAGCGCCCAAGCCGGTCAGGGGAGGAGCGAGCAGTACTTC
-,TRBJ1-5,-,TRBV20-1,CSASYDVYSNQPQHF,TGCAGTGCTTCTTACGACGTATATAGCAATCAGCCCCAGCATTTT
medium-sized,TRBJ2-7,-,TRBV4-1,CASSQAYEQYF,TGCGCCAGCAGCCAGGCCTACGAGCAGTACTTC
-,TRBJ2-5,TRBD2,TRBV7-3,CASSISGMAETQYF,TGTGCCAGCAGCATTAGCGGGATGGCAGAGACCCAGTACTTC
few,TRBJ1-5,-,TRBV20-1,CSPIRPGFNQPQHF,TGCAGTCCTATCCGCCCCGGATTCAATCAGCCCCAGCATTTT
few,TRBJ1-2,TRBD1,TRBV10-3,CAISDPGTAYGYTF,TGTGCCATCAGTGACCCCGGGACAGCCTATGGCTACACCTTC
-,TRBJ1-2,-,TRBV7-6,CASSFPPRQEALYGYTF,TGTGCCAGCAGCTTCCCCCCCCGACAGGAGGCTCTCTATGGCTACACCTTC
few,TRBJ1-5,-,TRBV3-1,CASSQVQGDQPQHF,TGTGCCAGCAGCCAAGTACAGGGAGATCAGCCCCAGCATTTT
-,TRBJ2-7,-,TRBV7-9,CASLATESYEQYF,TGTGCCAGCTTAGCGACGGAGTCCTACGAGCAGTACTTC
many,TRBJ1-2,TRBD1,TRBV4-1,CASSRDRVSDRGYTF,TGCGCCAGCAGCCGGGACAGGGTCTCTGACAGGGGCTACACCTTC
-,TRBJ2-1,TRBD2,TRBV9,CASSVDAGGSYNEQFF,TGTGCCAGCAGCGTAGATGCGGGGGGTTCCTACAATGAGCAGTTCTTC